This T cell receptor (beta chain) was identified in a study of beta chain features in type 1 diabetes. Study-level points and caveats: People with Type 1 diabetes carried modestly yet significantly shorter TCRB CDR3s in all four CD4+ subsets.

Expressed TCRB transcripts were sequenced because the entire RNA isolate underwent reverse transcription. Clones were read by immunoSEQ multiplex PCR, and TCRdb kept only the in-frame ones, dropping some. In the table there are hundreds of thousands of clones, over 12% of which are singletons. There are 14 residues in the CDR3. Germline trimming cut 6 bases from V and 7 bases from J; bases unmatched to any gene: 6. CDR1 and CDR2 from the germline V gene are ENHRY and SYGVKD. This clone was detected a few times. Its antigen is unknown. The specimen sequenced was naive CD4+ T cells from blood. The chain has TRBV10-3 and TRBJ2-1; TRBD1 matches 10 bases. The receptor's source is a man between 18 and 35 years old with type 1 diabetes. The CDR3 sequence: CAISPGQGLNEQFF. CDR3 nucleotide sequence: TGTGCCATCAGCCCGGGACAGGGGCTGAATGAGCAGTTCTTC.